This T cell receptor (beta chain) appears in the sequencing data of a study of blood T cell repertoires in COVID-19. Across the whole study: Specimens from acute and convalescent COVID-19 originated in the United States, Italy and Spain.

Clones were sequenced by immunoSEQ multiplex PCR, and TCRdb holds only the in-frame ones, with some missing. Among about 210,000 clones listed, 84% were seen once. CDR3 length: 14 residues. Germline V gene lookup returns CDR1 SNHLY and CDR2 FYNNEI. Trimming cost V 2 bases and J 2 bases, with 10 bases left between them. This receptor was identified in a woman aged 45 to 65 with active or convalescent COVID-19. The sample taken for sequencing was peripheral blood. The chain links TRBV2 to TRBJ2-7, with a possible D match to TRBD1 (5 bases). Written as DNA, the CDR3 is TGTGCCAGCAGTGAAACAGGAAATACCTACGAGCAGTACTTC. It encodes CASSETGNTYEQYF.